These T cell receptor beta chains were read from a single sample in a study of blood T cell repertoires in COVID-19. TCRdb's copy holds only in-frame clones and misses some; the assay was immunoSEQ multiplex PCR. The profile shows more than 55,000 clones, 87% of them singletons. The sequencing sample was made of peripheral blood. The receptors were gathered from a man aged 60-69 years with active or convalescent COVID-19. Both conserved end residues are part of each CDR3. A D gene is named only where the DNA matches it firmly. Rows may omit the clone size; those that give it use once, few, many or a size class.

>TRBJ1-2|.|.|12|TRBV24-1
TGTGCCACCAGTGATGCAGGATATGGCTACACCTTC
CATSDAGYGYTF
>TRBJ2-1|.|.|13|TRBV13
TGTGCCAGCAGCTTATGGAGTGAGAATGAGCAGTTCTTC
CASSLWSENEQFF
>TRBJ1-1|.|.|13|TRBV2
TGTGCCAGCGTACTCCGGTTGAACACTGAAGCTTTCTTT
CASVLRLNTEAFF
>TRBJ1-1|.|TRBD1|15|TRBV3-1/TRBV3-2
TGTGCCAGCAGCCAAGAGACAGGGTTGAACACTGAAGCTTTCTTT
CASSQETGLNTEAFF
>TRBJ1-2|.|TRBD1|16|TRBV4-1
TGCGCCAGCAGCCAAGAAGGACAGGGGAGCAACTATGGCTACACCTTC
CASSQEGQGSNYGYTF
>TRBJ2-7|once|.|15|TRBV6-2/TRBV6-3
TGTGCCAGCAGTTCCTATGACAGTTCTTCCTACGAGCAGTACTTC
CASSSYDSSSYEQYF
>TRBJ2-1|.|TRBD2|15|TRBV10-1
TGCGCCAGCAGTACGACAGTGGGAGGGACGGAAAGGCAGTTCTTC
CASSTTVGGTERQFF
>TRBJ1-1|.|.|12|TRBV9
TGTGCCAGCAGCGTAGCAGGAGGTGAAGCTTTCTTT
CASSVAGGEAFF
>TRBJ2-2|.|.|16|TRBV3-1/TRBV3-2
TGTGCCAGCAGCCAACCCATAACAGGCTTCGGCGGGGAGCTGTTTTTT
CASSQPITGFGGELFF
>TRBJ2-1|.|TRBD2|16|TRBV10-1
TGCGCCAGCAGTGAGTCCGGGACTAGCTCCTACAATGAGCAGTTCTTC
CASSESGTSSYNEQFF
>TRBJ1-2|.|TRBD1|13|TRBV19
TGTGCCAGCGACCCGGGACAGGGTAATGGCTACACCTTC
CASDPGQGNGYTF
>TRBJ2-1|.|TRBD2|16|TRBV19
TGTGCCAGTAGTTCCCAGCGGGACCCGAAGGACAATGAGCAGTTCTTC
CASSSQRDPKDNEQFF
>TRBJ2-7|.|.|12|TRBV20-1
TGCAGTGCTAGTGATAAGCATCGCGAGCAGTACTTC
CSASDKHREQYF
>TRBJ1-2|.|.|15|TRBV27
TGTGCCAGCAGTCCTACACCCAACCTAACTACCGGCTACACCTTC
CASSPTPNLTTGYTF
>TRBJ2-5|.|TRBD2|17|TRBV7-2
TGTGCCAGCAGCTTAGTTGGGACTAGCGGGGTGGGAGAGACCCAGTACTTC
CASSLVGTSGVGETQYF
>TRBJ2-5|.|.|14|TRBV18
TGTGCCAGCTCACTTGGGGGGTTGAAAGAGACCCAGTACTTC
CASSLGGLKETQYF
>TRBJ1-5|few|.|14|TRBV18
TGTGCCAGCTCAGAAAAGGACAGCTATCAGCCCCAGCATTTT
CASSEKDSYQPQHF
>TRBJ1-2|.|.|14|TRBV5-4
TGTGCCAGCAGCCGAACCGGGACAACCTATGGCTACACCTTC
CASSRTGTTYGYTF
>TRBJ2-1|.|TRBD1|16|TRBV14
TGTGCCAGCAGCCAAGATAGGGACAGGGGAAACAATGAGCAGTTCTTC
CASSQDRDRGNNEQFF
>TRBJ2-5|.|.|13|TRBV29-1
TGCAGCGTTTCTCCCAATTATGAGGAGACCCAGTACTTC
CSVSPNYEETQYF
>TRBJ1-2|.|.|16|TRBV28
TGTGCCAGCAGTACCGAGGGTTTAAGGAGCCTGGATGGCTACACCTTC
CASSTEGLRSLDGYTF
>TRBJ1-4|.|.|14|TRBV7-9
TGTGCCAGCAGCATAAGACAGTCTAATGAAAAACTGTTTTTT
CASSIRQSNEKLFF
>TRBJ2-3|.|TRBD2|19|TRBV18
TGTGCCAGCTCACCACCCGGTCTAGCGGGGGGGATAAGCACAGATACGCAGTATTTT
CASSPPGLAGGISTDTQYF
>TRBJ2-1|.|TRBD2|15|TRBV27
TGTGCCAGCAGTAAACTAGCGGGGGGGATGGATGAGCAGTTCTTC
CASSKLAGGMDEQFF
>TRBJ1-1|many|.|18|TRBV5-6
TGTGCCAGCAGCTCCTCCACAGACCGAAGGGGCCTTTACACTGAAGCTTTCTTT
CASSSSTDRRGLYTEAFF
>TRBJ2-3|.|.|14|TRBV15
TGTGCCACCAGCAGAGCCCCAAGGGGAGATACGCAGTATTTT
CATSRAPRGDTQYF
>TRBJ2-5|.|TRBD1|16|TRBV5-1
TGCGCCAGCAGCTTGACCTCGGGACAGCGGTGGGAGACCCAGTACTTC
CASSLTSGQRWETQYF
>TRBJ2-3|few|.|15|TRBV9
TGTGCCAGCAGCGCCCACGGGACAATCACAGATACGCAGTATTTT
CASSAHGTITDTQYF
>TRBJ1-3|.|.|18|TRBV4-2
TGTGCCAGCAGCCAAGGAGGTTTCCGGTTTCTAACTGGAAACACCATATATTTT
CASSQGGFRFLTGNTIYF
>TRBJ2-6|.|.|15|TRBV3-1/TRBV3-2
TGTGCCAGCAGCCTTAACAGGGCTGGGGCCAACGTCCTGACTTTC
CASSLNRAGANVLTF
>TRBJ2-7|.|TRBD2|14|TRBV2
TGTGCCAGCTCGAGGCTAGCGGGAGCCCTCGAGCAGTACTTC
CASSRLAGALEQYF
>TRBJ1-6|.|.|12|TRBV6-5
TGTGCCAGCAGCTTCAGTAATTCACCCCTCCACTTT
CASSFSNSPLHF